Following are 5 T cell receptor beta chains from one sample sequenced in a study of CD8+CD57+ T cells in acquired aplastic anemia. The authors sequenced patients whose flow cytometry had shown CD8+CD57+ cell expansion. Template material for TCR beta VDJ and CDR3 profiling consisted of genomic DNA. TCRdb re-called the reads through MiXCR, storing one row per CDR3 protein. Counted here are about 240,000 distinct CDR3 sequences, around 45% occurring once; the ten biggest clones make up 7% to 9.5%. Sequenced input: sorted CD4+, CD8+, or CD8+CD57+ T cells (not recorded which) from PBMCs. The receptors were sampled from a human donor with aplastic anemia.

V gene TRBV6-6 combines with J gene TRBJ2-7; 11 nucleotides match TRBD2. J was trimmed by 6 bases and V by 0 bases; bases with no gene match: 4. Germline CDR1 and CDR2: MNHNY and SVGAGI (reference sequence). The CDR3 length is 15 residues. The CDR3 loop is CASSYSLAGGGEQYF. The CDR3, as DNA: TGTGCCAGCAGTTACTCTCTAGCGGGGGGTGGCGAGCAGTACTTC.

V usage is TRBV30 and J usage is TRBJ1-1; D ambiguous. CDR1 and CDR2 (germline): GTSNPN, SVGIG (reference sequence). The CDR3 is 13 residues long. V lost 0 bases, J lost 1 base, and 6 bases lay in between. In DNA form, the CDR3 reads TGTGCCTGGAGTGTACTGGGGAACACTGAAGCTTTCTTT. It translates to CAWSVLGNTEAFF.

Worth noting for this clonotype: A clone one base away is much larger, so this may be a read error. The chain employs TRBV13 and TRBJ2-3; D gene unclear. Trimming took 8 bases from V and 2 from J, leaving 17 bases between them. The CDR3 extends over 15 amino acids. Germline V lookup: CDR1 PRHDT, CDR2 FYEKMQ (reference sequence). The CDR3 coding sequence is TGTGCCAGCGGACCGAGTCCCGGACCCACAGATACGCAGTATTTT. Translation gives CASGPSPGPTDTQYF.

This clonotype was observed a single time. This may come from a read error, since a much larger clone is one base off. V gene TRBV5-8 combines with J gene TRBJ2-7; D may correspond to TRBD1 or TRBD2 (6 bases each). Per the germline V gene, CDR1 is SGHTS and CDR2 is YDEGEE. The CDR3 length is 12 residues. DNA of the CDR3: TGTGCCAGCAGCCTGGGGGGCAGCGAGCAGTGCTTC. Translation: CASSLGGSEQCF.

The chain employs TRBV9 and TRBJ2-7, with 7 bases that match TRBD1. Trimming removed 1 base from V and 2 bases from J; junction bases left unmatched: 0. The CDR3 runs to 13 residues. CDR1 and CDR2 from the germline V gene are SGDLS and YYNGEE. Here the CDR3 reads CASSVQGAYEQYF. The CDR3 DNA reads as TGTGCCAGCAGCGTACAGGGGGCCTACGAGCAGTACTTC.